This T cell receptor beta chain was identified in a study of blood T cell repertoires in COVID-19. Looking at the study overall: Acute and convalescent COVID-19 samples came from the United States, Italy and Spain. Sample material is recorded as cDNA or gDNA derived from T cells, B-cell-depleted T cells, or PBMCs.

The length of the CDR3 is 17 residues. Germline V gene lookup returns CDR1 SGHTA and CDR2 FQGNSA. Germline trimming cut 6 bases from V and 4 bases from J; bases unmatched to any gene: 10. Source study methods: Reference gene primer amplification gave nucleated cell count estimates. The assay was immunoSEQ multiplex PCR, and TCRdb's table has in-frame clones only and misses some. V and J calls and clone size come straight from that table; D and trimming were deduced from the DNA. The table shows around 500,000 clones, with roughly 88% occurring only once. Sequences were obtained from peripheral blood. V usage is TRBV7-2 and J usage is TRBJ2-5, with 14 bases identical to TRBD2. The TCR sequence derives from a human donor in a cohort sampled during active COVID-19. The CDR3 DNA reads TGTGCCAGCAGTTACACCGGGACTAGCGGGAGACGAGAGACCCAGTACTTC. It encodes CASSYTGTSGRRETQYF.